What follows describes a single T cell receptor (beta chain). What it binds is unknown. In germline, CDR1 is SEHNR, CDR2 FQNEAQ (reference sequence). Trimming cost V 2 bases and J 2 bases, with 7 bases left between them. The CDR3 spans 13 residues. TCRdb reprocessed the 5' RACE reads with MiXCR, giving one entry per CDR3 protein. Among about 900,000 distinct CDR3 sequences listed, approximately 13% were seen once. The sample belongs to a study of identical twins. General observations from the study: Not following the same donors, the study drew its conclusions from cross-sectional statistical analysis.

These same records also appear under a second study, on yellow fever vaccine responses in identical twins. That report notes: It has been reported that, in twins, the vaccine T cell response seemed partly convergent and partly personalized.

This chain connects TRBV7-9 to TRBJ2-7; D call uncertain. The sequencing input was PBMCs. The sequence was obtained from a woman between 18 and 30 years old in good health. The CDR3 region has the DNA TGTGCCAGCAGCTTACTAGTAACCTACGAGCAGTACTTC. Translated, it gives CASSLLVTYEQYF.